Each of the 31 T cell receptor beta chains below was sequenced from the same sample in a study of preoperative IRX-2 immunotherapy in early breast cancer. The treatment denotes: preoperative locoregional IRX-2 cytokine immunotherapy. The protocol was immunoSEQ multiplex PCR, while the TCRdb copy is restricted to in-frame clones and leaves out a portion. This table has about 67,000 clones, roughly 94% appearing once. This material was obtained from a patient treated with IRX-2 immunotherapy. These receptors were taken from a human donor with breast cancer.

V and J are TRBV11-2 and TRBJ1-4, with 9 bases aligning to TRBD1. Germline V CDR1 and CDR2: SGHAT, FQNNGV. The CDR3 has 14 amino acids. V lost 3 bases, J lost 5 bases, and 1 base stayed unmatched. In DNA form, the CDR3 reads TGTGCCAGCAGCTTGGGACAGGGAAATGAAAAACTGTTTTTT. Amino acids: CASSLGQGNEKLFF.

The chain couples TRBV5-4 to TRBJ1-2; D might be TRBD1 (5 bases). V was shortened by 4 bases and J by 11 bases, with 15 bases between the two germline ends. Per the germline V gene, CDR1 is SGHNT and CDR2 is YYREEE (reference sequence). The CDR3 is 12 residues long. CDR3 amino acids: CASSAAGSWYTF. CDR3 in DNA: TGTGCCAGCAGCGCGGCAGGGTCCTGGTACACCTTC.

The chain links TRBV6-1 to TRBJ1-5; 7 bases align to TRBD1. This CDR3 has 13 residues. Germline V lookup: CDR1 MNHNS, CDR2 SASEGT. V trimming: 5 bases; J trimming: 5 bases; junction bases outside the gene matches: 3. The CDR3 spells CASSRTGYQPQHF. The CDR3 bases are TGTGCCAGCAGTAGGACAGGATATCAGCCCCAGCATTTT.

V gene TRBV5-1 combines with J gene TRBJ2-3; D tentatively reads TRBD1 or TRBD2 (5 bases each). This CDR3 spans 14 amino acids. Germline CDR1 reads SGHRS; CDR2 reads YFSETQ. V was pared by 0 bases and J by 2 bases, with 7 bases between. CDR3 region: CASSLGDHTDTQYF. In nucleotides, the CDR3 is TGCGCCAGCAGCTTGGGGGACCACACAGATACGCAGTATTTT.

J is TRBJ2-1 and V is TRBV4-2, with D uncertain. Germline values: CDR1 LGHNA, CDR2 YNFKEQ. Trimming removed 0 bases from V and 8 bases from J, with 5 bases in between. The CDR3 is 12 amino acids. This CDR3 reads CASSQDRYEQFF. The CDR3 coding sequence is TGTGCCAGCAGCCAAGATAGGTATGAGCAGTTCTTC.

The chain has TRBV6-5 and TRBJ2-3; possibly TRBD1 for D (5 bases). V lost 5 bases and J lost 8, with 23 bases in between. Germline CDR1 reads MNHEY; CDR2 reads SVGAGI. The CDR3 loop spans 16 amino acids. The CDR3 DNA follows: TGTGCCAGCAGTAACTTCGGAAATTCGCCACAGGTTACGCAGTATTTT. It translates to CASSNFGNSPQVTQYF.

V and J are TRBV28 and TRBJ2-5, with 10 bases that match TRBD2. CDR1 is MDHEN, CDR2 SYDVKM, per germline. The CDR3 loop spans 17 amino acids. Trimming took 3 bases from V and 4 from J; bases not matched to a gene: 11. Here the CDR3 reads CASSFLVSSGRSETQYF. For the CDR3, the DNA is TGTGCCAGCAGTTTCTTAGTGTCTAGCGGGAGATCAGAGACCCAGTACTTC. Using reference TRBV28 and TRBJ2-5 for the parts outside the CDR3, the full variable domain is DVKVTQSSRYLVKRTGEKVFLECVQDMDHENMFWYRQDPGLGLRLIYFSYDVKMKEKGDIPEGYSVSREKKERFSLILESASTNQTSMYLCASSFLVSSGRSETQYFGPGTRLLVL.

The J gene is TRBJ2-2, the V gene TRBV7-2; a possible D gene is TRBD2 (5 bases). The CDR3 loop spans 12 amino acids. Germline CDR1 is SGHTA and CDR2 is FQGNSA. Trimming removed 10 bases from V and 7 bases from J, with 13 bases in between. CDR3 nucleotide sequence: TGTGCCACCTCGCTCGGGATCGGGGAGCTGTTTTTT. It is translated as CATSLGIGELFF.

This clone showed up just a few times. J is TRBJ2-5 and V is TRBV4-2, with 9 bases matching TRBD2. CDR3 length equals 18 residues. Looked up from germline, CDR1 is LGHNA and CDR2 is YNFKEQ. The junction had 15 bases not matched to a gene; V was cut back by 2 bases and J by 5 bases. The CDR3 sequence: CASSQPWRGGLFPETQYF. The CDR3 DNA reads TGTGCCAGCAGCCAACCCTGGCGGGGGGGCCTCTTTCCGGAGACCCAGTACTTC.

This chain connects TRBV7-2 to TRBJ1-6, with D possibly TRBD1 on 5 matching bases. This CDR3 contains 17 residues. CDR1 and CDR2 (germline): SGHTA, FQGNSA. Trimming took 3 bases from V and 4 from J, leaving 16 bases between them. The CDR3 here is CASSLGVTTPYNSPLHF. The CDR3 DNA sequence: TGTGCCAGCAGCTTGGGGGTGACCACTCCATATAATTCACCCCTCCACTTT.

The CDR3 coding sequence is TGTGCCAGCAGCTTAGGGTCCGCGCAGGGCTCTGGCTACACCTTC. Translation gives CASSLGSAQGSGYTF. The chain couples TRBV11-1 to TRBJ1-2; D is possibly TRBD1 (5 bases). This CDR3 spans 15 amino acids. Germline values: CDR1 SGHAT, CDR2 FQDESV (reference sequence). With 1 base removed from V and 7 bases from J, the gap between germline ends came to 16 bases.

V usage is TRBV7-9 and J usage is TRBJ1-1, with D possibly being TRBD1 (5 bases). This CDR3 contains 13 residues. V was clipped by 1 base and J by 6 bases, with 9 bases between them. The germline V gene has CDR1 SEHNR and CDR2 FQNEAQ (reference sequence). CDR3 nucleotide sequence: TGTGCCAGCAGCTTAGGTGGGGGAGCTGAAGCTTTCTTT. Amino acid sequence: CASSLGGGAEAFF.

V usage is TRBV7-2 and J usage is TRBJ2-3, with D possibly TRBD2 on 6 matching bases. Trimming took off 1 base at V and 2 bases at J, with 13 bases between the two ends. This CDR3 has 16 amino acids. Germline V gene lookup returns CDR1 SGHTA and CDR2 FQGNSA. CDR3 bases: TGTGCCAGCAGCTTAGTGTGGTGGCGGGACACAGATACGCAGTATTTT. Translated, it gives CASSLVWWRDTDTQYF.

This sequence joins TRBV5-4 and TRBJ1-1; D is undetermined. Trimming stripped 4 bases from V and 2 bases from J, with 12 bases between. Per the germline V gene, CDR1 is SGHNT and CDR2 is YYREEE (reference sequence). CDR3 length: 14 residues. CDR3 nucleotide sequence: TGTGCCAGCAGCCCCCAAACCCAAAACACTGAAGCTTTCTTT. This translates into CASSPQTQNTEAFF.

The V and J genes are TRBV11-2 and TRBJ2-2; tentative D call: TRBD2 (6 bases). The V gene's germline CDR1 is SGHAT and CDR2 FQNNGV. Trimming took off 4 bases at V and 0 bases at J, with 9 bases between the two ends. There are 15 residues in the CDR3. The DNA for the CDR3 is TGTGCCAGCAGCTCAGGGACTGCGAACACCGGGGAGCTGTTTTTT. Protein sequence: CASSSGTANTGELFF.

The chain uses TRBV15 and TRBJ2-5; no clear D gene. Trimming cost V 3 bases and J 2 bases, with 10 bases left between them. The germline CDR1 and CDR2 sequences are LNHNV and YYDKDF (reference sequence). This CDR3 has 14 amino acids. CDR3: CATSRRFQQETQYF. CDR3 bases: TGTGCCACCAGCAGGCGATTCCAACAAGAGACCCAGTACTTC. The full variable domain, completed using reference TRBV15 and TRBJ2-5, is DAMVIQNPRYQVTQFGKPVTLSCSQTLNHNVMYWYQQKSSQAPKLLFHYYDKDFNNEADTPDNFQSRRPNTSFCFLDIRSPGLGDTAMYLCATSRRFQQETQYFGPGTRLLVL.

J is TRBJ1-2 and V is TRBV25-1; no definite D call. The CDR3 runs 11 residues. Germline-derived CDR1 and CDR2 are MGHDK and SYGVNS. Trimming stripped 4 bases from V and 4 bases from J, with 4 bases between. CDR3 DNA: TGTGCCAGCAGTGGACCCTATGGCTACACCTTC. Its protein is CASSGPYGYTF.

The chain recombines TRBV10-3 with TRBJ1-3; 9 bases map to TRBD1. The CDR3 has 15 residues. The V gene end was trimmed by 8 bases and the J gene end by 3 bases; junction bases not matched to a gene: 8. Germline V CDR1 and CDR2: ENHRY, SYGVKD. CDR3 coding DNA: TGTGCCATCGGCTCGGGACAGGGAAGTGGAAACACCATATATTTT. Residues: CAIGSGQGSGNTIYF.

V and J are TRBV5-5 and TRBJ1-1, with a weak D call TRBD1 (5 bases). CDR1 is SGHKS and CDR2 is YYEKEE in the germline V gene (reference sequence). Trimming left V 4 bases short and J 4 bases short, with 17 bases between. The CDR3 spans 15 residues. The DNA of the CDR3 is TGTGCCAGCAGCCCCTTGTGGTCGCAGGGCACTGAAGCTTTCTTT. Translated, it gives CASSPLWSQGTEAFF.

The CDR3: CASSDTGPDQPQHF. The DNA of the CDR3 is TGTGCCAGCAGTGATACAGGGCCAGATCAGCCCCAGCATTTT. The chain has TRBV2 and TRBJ1-5, with D maybe TRBD1 (6 bases). This CDR3 comprises 14 residues. V was shortened by 3 bases and J by 5 bases, with 11 bases between the two germline ends. CDR1 SNHLY and CDR2 FYNNEI come from the germline V gene.

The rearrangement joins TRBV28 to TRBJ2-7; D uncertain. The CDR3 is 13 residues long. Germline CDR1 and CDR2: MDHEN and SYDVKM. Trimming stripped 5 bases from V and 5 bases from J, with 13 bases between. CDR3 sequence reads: CASSTTRADEQYF. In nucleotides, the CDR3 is TGTGCCAGCAGTACCACCCGGGCCGACGAGCAGTACTTC.

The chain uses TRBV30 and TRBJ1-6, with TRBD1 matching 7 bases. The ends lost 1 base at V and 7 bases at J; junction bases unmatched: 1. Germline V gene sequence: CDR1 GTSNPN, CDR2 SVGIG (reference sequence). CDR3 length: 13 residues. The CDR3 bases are TGTGCCTGGAGTGGGACAGGCAATTCACCCCTCCACTTT. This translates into CAWSGTGNSPLHF.

Here the CDR3 reads CSLSNGFRFTDTQYF. In DNA, the CDR3 is TGCAGCTTATCCAACGGTTTTCGTTTCACAGATACGCAGTATTTT. V gene TRBV29-1 combines with J gene TRBJ2-3; no clear D gene. Germline V gene sequence: CDR1 SQVTM, CDR2 ANQGSEA. The CDR3 totals 15 residues. The V gene lost 8 bases and the J gene lost 2 bases, with 20 bases spanning the gap.

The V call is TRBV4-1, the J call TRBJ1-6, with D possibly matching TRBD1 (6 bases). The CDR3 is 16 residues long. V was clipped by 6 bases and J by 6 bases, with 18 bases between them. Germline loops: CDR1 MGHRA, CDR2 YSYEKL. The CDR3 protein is CASRDNRVLSNSPLHF. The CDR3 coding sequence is TGCGCCAGCAGAGATAACAGGGTCCTCTCTAATTCACCCCTCCACTTT.

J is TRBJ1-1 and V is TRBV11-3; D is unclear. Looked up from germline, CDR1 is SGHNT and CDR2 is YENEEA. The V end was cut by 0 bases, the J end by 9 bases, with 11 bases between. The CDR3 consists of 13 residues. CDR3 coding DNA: TGTGCCAGCAGCTTAGACTCAAGGTTAAAAGCTTTCTTT. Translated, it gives CASSLDSRLKAFF.

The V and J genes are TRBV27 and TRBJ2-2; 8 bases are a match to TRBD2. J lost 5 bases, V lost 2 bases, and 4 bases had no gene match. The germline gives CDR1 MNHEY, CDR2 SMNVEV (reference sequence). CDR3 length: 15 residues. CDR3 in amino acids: CASSLTIAGTGELFF. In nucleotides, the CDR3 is TGTGCCAGCAGTTTAACTATAGCGGGGACCGGGGAGCTGTTTTTT.

Here the CDR3 DNA reads TGTGCCAGCAGCTTAGCAGGGTTCGGAAACATTCAGTACTTC. Protein product: CASSLAGFGNIQYF. The V and J genes are TRBV11-2 and TRBJ2-4; weak D call: TRBD1 (5 bases). CDR1 is SGHAT, CDR2 FQNNGV, per germline. V lost 1 base and J lost 6, with 10 bases in between. The length of the CDR3 is 14 residues.

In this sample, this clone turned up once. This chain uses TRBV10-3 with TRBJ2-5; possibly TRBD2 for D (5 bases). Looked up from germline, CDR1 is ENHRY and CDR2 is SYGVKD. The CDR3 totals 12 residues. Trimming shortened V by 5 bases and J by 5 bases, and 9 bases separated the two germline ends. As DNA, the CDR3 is TGTGCCATCAGTAGTGGGAGTGAGACCCAGTACTTC. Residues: CAISSGSETQYF.

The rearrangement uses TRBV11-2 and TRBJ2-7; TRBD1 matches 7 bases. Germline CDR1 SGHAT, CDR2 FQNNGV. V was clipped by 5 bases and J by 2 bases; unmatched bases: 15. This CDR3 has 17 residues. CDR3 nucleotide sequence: TGTGCCAGCAGCCCGGGGACAGAAATAGTCCTGGCCTACGAGCAGTACTTC. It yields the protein CASSPGTEIVLAYEQYF.

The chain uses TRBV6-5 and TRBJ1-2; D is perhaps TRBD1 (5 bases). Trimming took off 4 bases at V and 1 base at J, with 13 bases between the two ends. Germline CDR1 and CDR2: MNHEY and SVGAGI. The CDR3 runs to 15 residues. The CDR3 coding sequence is TGTGCCAGCAGTTTCCGACTGGGGGTTAACTATGGCTACACCTTC. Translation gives CASSFRLGVNYGYTF.

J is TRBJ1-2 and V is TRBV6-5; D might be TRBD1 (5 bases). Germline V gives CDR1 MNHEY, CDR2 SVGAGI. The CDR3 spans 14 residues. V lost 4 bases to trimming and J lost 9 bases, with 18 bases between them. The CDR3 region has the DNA TGTGCCAGCAGTTCCATGACGGGGGGAAGGAGCTACACCTTC. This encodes CASSSMTGGRSYTF.